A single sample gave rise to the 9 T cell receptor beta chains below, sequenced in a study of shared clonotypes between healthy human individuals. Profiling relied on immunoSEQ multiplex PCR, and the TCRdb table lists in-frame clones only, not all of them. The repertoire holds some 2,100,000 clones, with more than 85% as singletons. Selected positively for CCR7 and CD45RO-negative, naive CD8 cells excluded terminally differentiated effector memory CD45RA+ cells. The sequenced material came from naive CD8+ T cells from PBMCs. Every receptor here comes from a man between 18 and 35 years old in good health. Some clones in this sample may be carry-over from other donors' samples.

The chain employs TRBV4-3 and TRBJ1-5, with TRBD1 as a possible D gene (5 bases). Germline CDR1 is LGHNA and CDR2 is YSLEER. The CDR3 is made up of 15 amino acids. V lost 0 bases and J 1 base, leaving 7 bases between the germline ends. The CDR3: CASSQDGDSNQPQHF. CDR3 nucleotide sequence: TGCGCCAGCAGCCAAGATGGGGACAGCAATCAGCCCCAGCATTTT.

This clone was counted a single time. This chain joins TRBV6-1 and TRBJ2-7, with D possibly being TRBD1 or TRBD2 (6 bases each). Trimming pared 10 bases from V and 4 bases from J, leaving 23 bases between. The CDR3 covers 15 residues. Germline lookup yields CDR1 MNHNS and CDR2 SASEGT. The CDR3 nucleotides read TGTGCCACCGACCCTAAAAGGGGGGAACGGTACGAGCAGTACTTC. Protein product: CATDPKRGERYEQYF.

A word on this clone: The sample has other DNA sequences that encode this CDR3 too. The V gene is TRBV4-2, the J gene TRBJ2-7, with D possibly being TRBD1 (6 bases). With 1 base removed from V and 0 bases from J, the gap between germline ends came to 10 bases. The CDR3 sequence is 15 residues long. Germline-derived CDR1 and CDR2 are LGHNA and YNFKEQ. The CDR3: CASSQGQGSSYEQYF. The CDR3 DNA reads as TGTGCCAGCAGCCAAGGCCAGGGGAGCTCCTACGAGCAGTACTTC.

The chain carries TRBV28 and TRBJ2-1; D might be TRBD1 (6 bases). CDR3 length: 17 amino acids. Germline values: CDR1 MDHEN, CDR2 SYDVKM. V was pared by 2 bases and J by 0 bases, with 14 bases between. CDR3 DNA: TGTGCCAGCAGTTTACGTGGACAGCTGGACTCCTACAATGAGCAGTTCTTC. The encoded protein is CASSLRGQLDSYNEQFF. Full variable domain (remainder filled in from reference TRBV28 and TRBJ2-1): DVKVTQSSRYLVKRTGEKVFLECVQDMDHENMFWYRQDPGLGLRLIYFSYDVKMKEKGDIPEGYSVSREKKERFSLILESASTNQTSMYLCASSLRGQLDSYNEQFFGPGTRLTVL.

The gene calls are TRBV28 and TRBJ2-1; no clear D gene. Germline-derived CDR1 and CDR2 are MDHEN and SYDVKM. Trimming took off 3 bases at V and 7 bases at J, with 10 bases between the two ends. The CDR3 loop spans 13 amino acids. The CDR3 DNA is TGTGCCAGCAGTTTCCCCATAGGTAATGAGCAGTTCTTC. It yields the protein CASSFPIGNEQFF.

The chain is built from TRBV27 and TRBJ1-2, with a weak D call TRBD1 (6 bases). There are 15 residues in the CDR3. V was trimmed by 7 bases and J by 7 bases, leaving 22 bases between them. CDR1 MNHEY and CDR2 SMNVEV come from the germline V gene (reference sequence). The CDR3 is CASIASVRGAGGYTF. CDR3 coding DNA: TGTGCCAGCATCGCTTCAGTGCGGGGGGCGGGTGGCTACACCTTC.

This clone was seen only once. The CDR3 DNA follows: TGTGCCAGCAGCAGGGGACGGGGGGATTACGAGCAGTACTTC. Protein product: CASSRGRGDYEQYF. The chain combines TRBV13 with TRBJ2-7, with TRBD2 identical over 7 bases. Germline CDR1 reads PRHDT; CDR2 reads FYEKMQ (reference sequence). J lost 4 bases, V lost 5 bases, and 8 bases had no gene match. The CDR3 has 14 amino acids.

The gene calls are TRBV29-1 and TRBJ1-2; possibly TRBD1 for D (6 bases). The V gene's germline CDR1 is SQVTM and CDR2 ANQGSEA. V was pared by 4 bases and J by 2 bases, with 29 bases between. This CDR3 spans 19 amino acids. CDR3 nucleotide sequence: TGCAGCGTTGTAATGTATTGGACCGGGTTAGAGGGGGGAAACTATGGCTACACCTTC. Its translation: CSVVMYWTGLEGGNYGYTF.

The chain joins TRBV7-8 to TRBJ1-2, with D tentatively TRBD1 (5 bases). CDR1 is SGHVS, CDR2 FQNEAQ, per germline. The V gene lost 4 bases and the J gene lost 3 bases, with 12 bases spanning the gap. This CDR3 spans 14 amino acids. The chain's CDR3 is CASSSSSGYYGYTF. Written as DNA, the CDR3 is TGTGCCAGCAGCTCCTCTTCAGGGTACTATGGCTACACCTTC.